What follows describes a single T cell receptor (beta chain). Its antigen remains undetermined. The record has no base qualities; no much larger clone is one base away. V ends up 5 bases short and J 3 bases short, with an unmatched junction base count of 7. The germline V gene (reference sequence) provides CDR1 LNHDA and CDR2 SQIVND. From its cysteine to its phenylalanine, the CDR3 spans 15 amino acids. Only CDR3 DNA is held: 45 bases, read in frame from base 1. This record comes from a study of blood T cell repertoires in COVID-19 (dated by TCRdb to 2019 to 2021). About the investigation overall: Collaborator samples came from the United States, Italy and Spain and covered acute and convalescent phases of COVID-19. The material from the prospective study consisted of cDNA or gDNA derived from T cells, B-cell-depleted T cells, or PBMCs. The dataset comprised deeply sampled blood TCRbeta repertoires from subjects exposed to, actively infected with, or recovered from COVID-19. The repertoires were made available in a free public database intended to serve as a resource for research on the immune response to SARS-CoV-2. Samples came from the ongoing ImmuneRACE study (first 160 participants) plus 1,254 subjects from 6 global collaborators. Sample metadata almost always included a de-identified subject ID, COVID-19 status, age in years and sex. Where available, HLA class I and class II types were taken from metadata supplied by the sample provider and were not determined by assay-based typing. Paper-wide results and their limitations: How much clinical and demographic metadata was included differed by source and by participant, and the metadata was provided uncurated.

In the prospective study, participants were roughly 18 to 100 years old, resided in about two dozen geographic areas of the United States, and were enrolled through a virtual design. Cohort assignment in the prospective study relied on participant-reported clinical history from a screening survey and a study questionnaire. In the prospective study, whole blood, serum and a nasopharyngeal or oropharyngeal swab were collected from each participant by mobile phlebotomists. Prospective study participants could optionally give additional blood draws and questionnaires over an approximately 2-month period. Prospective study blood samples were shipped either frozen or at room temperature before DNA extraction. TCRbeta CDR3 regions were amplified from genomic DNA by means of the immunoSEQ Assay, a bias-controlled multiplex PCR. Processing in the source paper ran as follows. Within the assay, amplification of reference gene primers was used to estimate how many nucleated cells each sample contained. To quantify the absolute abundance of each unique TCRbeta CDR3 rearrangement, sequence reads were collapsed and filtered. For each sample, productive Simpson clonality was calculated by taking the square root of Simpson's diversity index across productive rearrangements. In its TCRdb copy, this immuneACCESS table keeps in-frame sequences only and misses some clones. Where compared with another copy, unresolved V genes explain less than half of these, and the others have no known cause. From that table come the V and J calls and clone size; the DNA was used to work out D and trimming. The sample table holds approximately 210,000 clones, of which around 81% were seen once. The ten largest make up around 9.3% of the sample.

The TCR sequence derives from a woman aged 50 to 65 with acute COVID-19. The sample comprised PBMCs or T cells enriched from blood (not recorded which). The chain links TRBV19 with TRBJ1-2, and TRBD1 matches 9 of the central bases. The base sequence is TGTGCCAGTAGTCACACTCGGGACAGGGACTATGGCTACACCTTC. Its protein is CASSHTRDRDYGYTF.